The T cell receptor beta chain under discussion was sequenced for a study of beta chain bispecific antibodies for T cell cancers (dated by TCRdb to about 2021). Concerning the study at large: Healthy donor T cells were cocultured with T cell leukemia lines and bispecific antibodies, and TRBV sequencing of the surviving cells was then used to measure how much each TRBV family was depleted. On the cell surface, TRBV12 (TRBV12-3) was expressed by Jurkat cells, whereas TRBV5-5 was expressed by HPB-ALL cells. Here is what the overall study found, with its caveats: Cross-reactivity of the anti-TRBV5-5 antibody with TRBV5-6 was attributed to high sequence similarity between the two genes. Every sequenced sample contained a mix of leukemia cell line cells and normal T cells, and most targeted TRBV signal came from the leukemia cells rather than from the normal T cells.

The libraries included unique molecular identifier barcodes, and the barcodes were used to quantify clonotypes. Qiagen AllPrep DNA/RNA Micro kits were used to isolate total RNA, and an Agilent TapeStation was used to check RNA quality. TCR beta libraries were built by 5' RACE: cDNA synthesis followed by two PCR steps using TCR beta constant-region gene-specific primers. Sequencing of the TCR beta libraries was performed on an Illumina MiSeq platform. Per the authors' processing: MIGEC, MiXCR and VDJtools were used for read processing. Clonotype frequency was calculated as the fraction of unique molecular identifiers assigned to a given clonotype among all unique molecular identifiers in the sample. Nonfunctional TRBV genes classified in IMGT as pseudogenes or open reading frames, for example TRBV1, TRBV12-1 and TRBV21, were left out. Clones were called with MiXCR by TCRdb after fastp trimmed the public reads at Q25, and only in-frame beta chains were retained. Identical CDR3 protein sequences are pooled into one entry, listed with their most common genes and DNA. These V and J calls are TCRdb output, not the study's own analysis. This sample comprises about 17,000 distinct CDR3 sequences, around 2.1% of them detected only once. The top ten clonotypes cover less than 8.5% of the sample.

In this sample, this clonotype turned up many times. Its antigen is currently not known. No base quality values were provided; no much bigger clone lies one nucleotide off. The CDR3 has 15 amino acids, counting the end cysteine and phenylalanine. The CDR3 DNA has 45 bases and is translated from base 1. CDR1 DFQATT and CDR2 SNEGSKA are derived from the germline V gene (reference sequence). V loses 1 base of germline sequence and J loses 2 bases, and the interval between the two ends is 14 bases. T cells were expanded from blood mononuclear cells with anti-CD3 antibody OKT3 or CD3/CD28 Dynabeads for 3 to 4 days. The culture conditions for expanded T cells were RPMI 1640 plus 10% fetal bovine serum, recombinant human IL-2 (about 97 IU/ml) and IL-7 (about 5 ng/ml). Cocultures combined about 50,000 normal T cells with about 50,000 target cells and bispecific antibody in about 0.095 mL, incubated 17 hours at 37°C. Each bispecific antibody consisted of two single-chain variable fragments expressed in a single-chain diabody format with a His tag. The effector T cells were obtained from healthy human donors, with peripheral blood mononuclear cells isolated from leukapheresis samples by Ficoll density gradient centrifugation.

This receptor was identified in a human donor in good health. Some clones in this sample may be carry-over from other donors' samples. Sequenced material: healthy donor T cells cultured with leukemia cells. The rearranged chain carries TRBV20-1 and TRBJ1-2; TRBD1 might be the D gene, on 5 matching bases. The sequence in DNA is TGCAGTGCTAGAGTCTACGCCAGGGAGAACTATGGCTACACCTTC. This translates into CSARVYARENYGYTF.